Following are 20 T cell receptor beta chains from one sample sequenced in a study of T-cell reconstitution after alpha-beta-depleted transplantation in children. Researchers prepared the TCRbeta library using unique molecular identifiers, the study reports. Each CDR3 protein is one row after TCRdb ran MiXCR on the PCR reads. The table has some 640,000 distinct CDR3 sequences, 16% seen once. The sample consisted of PBMCs from the stem cell graft donor, taken from the stem cell graft. The receptors were sampled from a human donor who donated a stem cell graft to a child with acute myeloid leukemia.

The chain has TRBV7-2 and TRBJ1-2; unclear D gene. The CDR3 loop spans 14 amino acids. CDR1 and CDR2 (germline): SGHTA, FQGNSA. The V gene lost 3 bases and the J gene lost 4 bases, with 12 bases spanning the gap. The CDR3 region has the DNA TGTGCCAGCAGCTTGGTGACTTCCGGCTATGGCTACACCTTC. It encodes CASSLVTSGYGYTF.

The chain employs TRBV4-3 and TRBJ2-2; D not resolved. This CDR3 comprises 16 residues. Trimming cost V 4 bases and J 4 bases, with 16 bases left between them. Germline V gene sequence: CDR1 LGHNA, CDR2 YSLEER. CDR3 amino acids: CASSPTLLRSTGELFF. The CDR3 DNA reads TGCGCCAGCAGCCCGACCCTCCTCAGGAGCACCGGGGAGCTGTTTTTT.

This clonotype was seen a few times. The V call is TRBV5-1, the J call TRBJ1-1; D is unresolved. CDR1 is SGHRS and CDR2 is YFSETQ in the germline V gene. Trimming pared 5 bases from V and 2 bases from J, leaving 13 bases between. The CDR3 is 14 residues long. This CDR3 is CASRTSTGNTEAFF. The DNA of the CDR3 is TGCGCCAGCAGAACCTCGACGGGAAACACTGAAGCTTTCTTT. Full variable domain (outside the CDR3, taken from reference TRBV5-1 and TRBJ1-1): KAGVTQTPRYLIKTRGQQVTLSCSPISGHRSVSWYQQTPGQGLQFLFEYFSETQRNKGNFPGRFSGRQFSNSRSEMNVSTLELGDSALYLCASRTSTGNTEAFFGQGTRLTVV.

This clonotype was picked up many times. The V and J genes are TRBV20-1 and TRBJ2-1; either TRBD1 or TRBD2 may supply D (5 bases each). Trimming took off 3 bases at V and 9 bases at J, with 9 bases between the two ends. CDR1 DFQATT and CDR2 SNEGSKA come from the germline V gene (reference sequence). This CDR3 is 11 amino acids long. The CDR3 nucleotides read TGCAGTGCTAGGGAGAGGGGTGAGCAGTTCTTC. Its translation is CSARERGEQFF.

This clonotype was picked up a small number of times. The chain combines TRBV24-1 with TRBJ1-1; D not resolved. The CDR3 length is 15 residues. The V gene lost 0 bases and the J gene lost 7 bases, with 14 bases spanning the gap. Per germline, CDR1 KGHDR and CDR2 SFDVKD. The CDR3 bases are TGTGCCACCAGTGATTTGCGGGAAGGACGTGTTGAAGCTTTCTTT. It codes for CATSDLREGRVEAFF.

There are a few counts of this clonotype. The rearrangement joins TRBV7-9 to TRBJ2-1; D is possibly TRBD2 (6 bases). The V gene's germline CDR1 is SEHNR and CDR2 FQNEAQ (reference sequence). The CDR3 contains 15 residues. V was pared by 6 bases and J by 6 bases, with 18 bases between. In DNA form, the CDR3 reads TGTGCCAGCAGTCCAGGCGGGGCTGCTCTCAATGAGCAGTTCTTC. Its translation is CASSPGGAALNEQFF. The whole variable domain, filled in from reference TRBV7-9 and TRBJ2-1, reads DTGVSQNPRHKITKRGQNVTFRCDPISEHNRLYWYRQTLGQGPEFLTYFQNEAQLEKSRLLSDRFSAERPKGSFSTLEIQRTEQGDSAMYLCASSPGGAALNEQFFGPGTRLTVL.

This clonotype was recorded at least ten times. The chain recombines TRBV6-1 with TRBJ2-7, with TRBD2 matching over 7 bases. V trimming: 7 bases; J trimming: 3 bases; junction bases outside the gene matches: 6. In germline, CDR1 is MNHNS, CDR2 SASEGT. CDR3 size: 13 residues. This CDR3 reads CASTRPGGYEQYF. The CDR3 nucleotides read TGTGCCAGCACCCGCCCGGGGGGCTACGAGCAGTACTTC.

The chain uses TRBV29-1 and TRBJ2-2; the D is unclear. Per germline, CDR1 SQVTM and CDR2 ANQGSEA. Trimming left V 7 bases short and J 6 bases short, with 9 bases between. CDR3 length: 11 residues. CDR3 nucleotides: TGCAGCGCAGACCAGGCCGGGGAGCTGTTTTTT. This gives the protein CSADQAGELFF.

The chain combines TRBV20-1 with TRBJ2-2, with a weak D call TRBD1 (6 bases). Germline CDR1 is DFQATT and CDR2 is SNEGSKA (reference sequence). The CDR3 is 13 amino acids. The germline V and J ends were trimmed by 6 bases and 1 base, with 9 bases remaining between them. This CDR3 is CSAVDRNTGELFF. The DNA for the CDR3 is TGCAGTGCCGTGGACAGGAACACCGGGGAGCTGTTTTTT.

In the case of this clonotype: A clone one base away is much larger, so this may be a read error. The chain joins TRBV7-9 to TRBJ2-3; D gene ambiguous. V lost 3 bases to trimming and J lost 2 bases, with 6 bases between them. Germline assignment: CDR1 SEHNR and CDR2 FQNEAQ (reference sequence). CDR3 size: 13 residues. CDR3 protein: CASSFWDTDTQYF. For the CDR3, the DNA is TGTGCCAGCAGCTTCTGGGACACAGATACGCAGTATTTT.

In the case of this clonotype: Germline is not matched at one junction end, which may reflect a read error. The rearrangement links TRBV4-1 to TRBJ2-3; tentative D call: TRBD1 (5 bases). The CDR3 totals 14 residues. Germline CDR1 is MGHRA and CDR2 is YSYEKL. The CDR3, as DNA: TGCGCCAGCAGCCCAGGGCTAGGCACAGATAAGCAGTATTTT. Its translation is CASSPGLGTDKQYF.

The table lists this clonotype with many counts. CDR3 DNA: TGCAGTGACGGGGACAGGAAAGCTTTCTTT. Amino acid sequence: CSDGDRKAFF. V usage is TRBV20-1 and J usage is TRBJ1-1; 8 bases are a match to TRBD1. The CDR3 has 10 residues. Trimming removed 7 bases from V and 9 bases from J; junction bases left unmatched: 4. Germline CDR1 reads DFQATT; CDR2 reads SNEGSKA (reference sequence).

The rearrangement uses TRBV12-3 or TRBV12-4 and TRBJ2-1, with 7 bases that match TRBD1. The CDR3 totals 17 residues. The ends lost 4 bases at V and 2 bases at J; junction bases unmatched: 11. CDR3 protein: CASSYTAPDRAYNEQFF. CDR3 coding DNA: TGTGCCAGCAGTTACACAGCCCCAGACAGGGCCTACAATGAGCAGTTCTTC.

In its sample, this clonotype was seen a few times. This chain uses TRBV20-1 with TRBJ1-1; maybe TRBD1 (5 bases). CDR3 length equals 15 residues. Trimming took 0 bases from V and 12 from J, leaving 23 bases between them. Germline V gene data show CDR1 as DFQATT and CDR2 as SNEGSKA (reference sequence). DNA for the CDR3: TGCAGTGCTAGAGATGCCAACAGGTACCCAAGAGAAACTTTCTTT. This gives the protein CSARDANRYPRETFF.

In this sample, this clonotype turned up a few times. The chain uses TRBV11-2 and TRBJ1-2, with D possibly being TRBD1 (5 bases). Trimming shortened V by 5 bases and J by 2 bases, and 15 bases separated the two germline ends. The CDR3 length is 15 residues. Germline CDR1 reads SGHAT; CDR2 reads FQNNGV. The CDR3 is CASSVGVGSNYGYTF. The CDR3 nucleotides are TGTGCCAGCAGCGTAGGGGTAGGCAGCAACTATGGCTACACCTTC.

The chain uses TRBV20-1 and TRBJ1-5, with D possibly matching TRBD1 (6 bases). The CDR3 has 13 residues. Germline-derived CDR1 and CDR2 are DFQATT and SNEGSKA (reference sequence). Trimming stripped 4 bases from V and 5 bases from J, with 12 bases between. In nucleotides, the CDR3 is TGCAGTGCTATGGGGGCGTTTGATCAGCCCCAGCATTTT. Its translation: CSAMGAFDQPQHF.

Only a few counts were recorded for this clonotype. The rearrangement joins TRBV20-1 to TRBJ2-4; the D gene is possibly TRBD1 (5 bases). The V end was cut by 7 bases, the J end by 0 bases, with 10 bases between. The germline gives CDR1 DFQATT, CDR2 SNEGSKA (reference sequence). The length of the CDR3 is 13 residues. CDR3 residues: CSVDSLAKNIQYF. The CDR3 DNA reads TGCAGTGTCGACAGCCTAGCCAAAAACATTCAGTACTTC.

This clonotype was observed many times. The chain is built from TRBV29-1 and TRBJ1-2, with 7 positions matching TRBD1. The germline V gene has CDR1 SQVTM and CDR2 ANQGSEA. Trimming took 3 bases from V and 3 from J; bases not matched to a gene: 13. The CDR3 has 16 residues. The CDR3 nucleotides read TGCAGCGTTGAGAGGGGTTGGGACAGATCCTACTATGGCTACACCTTC. Encoded protein: CSVERGWDRSYYGYTF.

This clonotype was found a few times. The chain is built from TRBV7-6 and TRBJ1-4; unclear D gene. Germline CDR1 reads SGHVS; CDR2 reads FNYEAQ. With 3 bases removed from V and 7 bases from J, the gap between germline ends came to 15 bases. The CDR3 totals 15 residues. The CDR3 region is CASSLSGNPGEKLFF. CDR3 sequence (DNA): TGTGCCAGCAGCTTGTCCGGGAACCCCGGTGAAAAACTGTTTTTT.

This clonotype showed up just once. The chain uses TRBV29-1 and TRBJ2-7; a weak D match, TRBD2 (5 bases). Trimming took 7 bases from V and 3 from J, leaving 22 bases between them. The germline V gene has CDR1 SQVTM and CDR2 ANQGSEA. CDR3 length: 15 amino acids. CDR3 in amino acids: CSAPGGYDEIYEQYV. As DNA, the CDR3 is TGCAGCGCCCCCGGAGGATACGATGAGATCTACGAGCAGTACGTC.